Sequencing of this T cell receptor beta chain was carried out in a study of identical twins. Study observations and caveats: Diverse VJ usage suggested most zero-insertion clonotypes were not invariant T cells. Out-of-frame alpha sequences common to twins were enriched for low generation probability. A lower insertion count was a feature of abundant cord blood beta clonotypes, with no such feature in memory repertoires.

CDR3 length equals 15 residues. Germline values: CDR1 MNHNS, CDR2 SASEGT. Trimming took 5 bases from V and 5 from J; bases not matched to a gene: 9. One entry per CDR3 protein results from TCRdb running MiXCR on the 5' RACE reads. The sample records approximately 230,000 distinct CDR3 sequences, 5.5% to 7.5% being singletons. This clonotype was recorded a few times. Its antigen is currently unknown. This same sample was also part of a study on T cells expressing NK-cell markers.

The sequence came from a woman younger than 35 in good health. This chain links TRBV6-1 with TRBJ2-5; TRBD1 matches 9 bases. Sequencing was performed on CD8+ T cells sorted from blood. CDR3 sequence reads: CASSRDRALRETQYF. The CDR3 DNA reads TGTGCCAGCAGTAGGGACAGGGCGCTGCGGGAGACCCAGTACTTC.